A selection of T cell receptor beta chains follows, all from one sample in a study of cytomegalovirus exposure and HLA in healthy donors. TCRdb's copy holds only in-frame clones and misses some; the assay was immunoSEQ multiplex PCR. The table records 45,000 to 65,000 clones, nearly 85% of them present only once. The specimen sequenced was PBMCs. Receptors originate from a man between 25 and 39 years old in good health and CMV-seronegative. Each CDR3 is given with its conserved first and last residue. The D gene is left open where the match is weak. Clone size appears in some rows only: once, few, many, or a class for an expanded clone.

D | size | J | V | DNA | CDR3
NA | NA | TRBJ2-7 | TRBV4-3 | TGCGCCAGCAGCCAAGATCAGGGAAGGTACGAGCAGTACTTC | CASSQDQGRYEQYF
NA | NA | TRBJ2-7 | TRBV10-1 | TGCGCCAGCATTAGGACAGCCCATGACGAGCAGTACTTC | CASIRTAHDEQYF
TRBD2 | NA | TRBJ2-1 | TRBV2 | TGTGCCAGCAGAGCCCTTGAAGGGCGGGGGGGCGGCCTCTTC | CASRALEGRGGGLF
TRBD2 | NA | TRBJ2-3 | TRBV5-1 | TGCGCCAGCAGCTTGGGTGGCGGGGGGGCAGATACGCAGTATTTT | CASSLGGGGADTQYF
NA | NA | TRBJ2-3 | TRBV7-2 | TGTGCCAGCAGCTTAGCGGGGGGGCTGAAGGATACGCAGTATTTT | CASSLAGGLKDTQYF
NA | NA | TRBJ1-2 | TRBV14 | TGTGCCAGCAGCCAAGGGGGGGGCCTAAACTATGGCTACACCTTC | CASSQGGGLNYGYTF
TRBD1 | NA | TRBJ1-4 | TRBV7-8 | TGTGCCAGCAGCCCCGACAGGGGAGAAAAACTGTTTTTT | CASSPDRGEKLFF
TRBD2 | NA | TRBJ2-3 | TRBV27 | TGTGCCAGCAGTTTCCGCAGGACTAGCGGGAGTTCTCCAGATACGCAGTATTTT | CASSFRRTSGSSPDTQYF
NA | NA | TRBJ2-7 | TRBV4-3 | TGCGCCAGCAGCCAAGATGACTCTGTCTCCTACGAGCAGTACTTC | CASSQDDSVSYEQYF
NA | NA | TRBJ2-2 | TRBV6-1 | TGTGCCAGCAGTCCGGGACATTCGAACACCGGGGAGCTGTTTTTT | CASSPGHSNTGELFF
NA | NA | TRBJ2-7 | TRBV28 | TGTGCCAGCAGTCTCAACAGGGTAAGACCCTACGAGCAGTACTTC | CASSLNRVRPYEQYF
TRBD2 | NA | TRBJ2-3 | TRBV30 | TGTGCCTGGAGGGGGGGACTAGCCTCAGATACGCAGTATTTT | CAWRGGLASDTQYF
NA | NA | TRBJ1-5 | TRBV10-3 | TGTGCCATCAGTGAGTTCGGGAATAGCAATCAGCCCCAGCATTTT | CAISEFGNSNQPQHF
NA | NA | TRBJ1-5 | TRBV30 | TGTGCCTGGAGTGTACAGCAGGGGAATCAGCCCCAGCATTTT | CAWSVQQGNQPQHF
NA | once | TRBJ1-3 | TRBV4-3 | TGCGCCAGCAGCCAAGGGGTCACAGCTGGAAACACCATATATTTT | CASSQGVTAGNTIYF
NA | NA | TRBJ2-7 | TRBV7-2 | TGTGCCAGCAGCCCCACAGGAGCTTACGAGCAGTACTTC | CASSPTGAYEQYF
TRBD1 | NA | TRBJ1-5 | TRBV4-2 | TGTGCCAGCAGCCAAGACCGGACAGGGGACAATCAGCCCCAGCATTTT | CASSQDRTGDNQPQHF
NA | NA | TRBJ2-1 | TRBV5-1 | TGCGCCAGCAGCTACGGCGGTAGCTCCTACAATGAGCAGTTCTTC | CASSYGGSSYNEQFF
TRBD1 | NA | TRBJ2-7 | TRBV4-1 | TGCGCCAGCAGCCCCGAAACAGGGGCCCTCTCCTACGAGCAGTACTTC | CASSPETGALSYEQYF
TRBD1 | NA | TRBJ1-2 | TRBV30 | TGTGCCTGGCTTATCCGTTTAGGGACAGGGGTCTACGGCTACACCTTC | CAWLIRLGTGVYGYTF
NA | NA | TRBJ1-5 | TRBV6-1 | TGTGCCAGCAGTGAAAGGAGCCGGGAGCCCAATCAGCCCCAGCATTTT | CASSERSREPNQPQHF